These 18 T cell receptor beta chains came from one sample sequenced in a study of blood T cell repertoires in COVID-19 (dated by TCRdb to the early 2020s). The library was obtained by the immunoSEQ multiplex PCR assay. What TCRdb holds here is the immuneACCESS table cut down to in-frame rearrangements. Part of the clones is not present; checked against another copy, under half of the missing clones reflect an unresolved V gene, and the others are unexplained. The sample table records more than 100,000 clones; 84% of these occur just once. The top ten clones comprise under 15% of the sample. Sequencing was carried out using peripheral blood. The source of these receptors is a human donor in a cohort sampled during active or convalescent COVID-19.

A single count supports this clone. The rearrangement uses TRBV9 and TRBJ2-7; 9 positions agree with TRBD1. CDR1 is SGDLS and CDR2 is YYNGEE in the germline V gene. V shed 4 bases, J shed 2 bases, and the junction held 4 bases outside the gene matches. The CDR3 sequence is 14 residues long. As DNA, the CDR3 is TGTGCCAGCAGCTCACGGGACAGGGCCTACGAGCAGTACTTC. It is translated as CASSSRDRAYEQYF.

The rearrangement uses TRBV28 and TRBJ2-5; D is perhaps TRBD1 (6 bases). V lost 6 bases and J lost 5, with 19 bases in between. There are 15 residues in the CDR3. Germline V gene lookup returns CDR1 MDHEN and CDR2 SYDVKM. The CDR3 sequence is CASRSHRVVRETQYF. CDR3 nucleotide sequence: TGTGCCAGCAGGTCTCACAGGGTTGTAAGGGAGACCCAGTACTTC.

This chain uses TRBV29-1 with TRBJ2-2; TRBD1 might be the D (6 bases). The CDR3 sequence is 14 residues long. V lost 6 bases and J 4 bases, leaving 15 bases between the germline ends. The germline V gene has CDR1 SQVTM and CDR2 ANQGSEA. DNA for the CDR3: TGCAGCGTAGGGACACATCTTTCCACCGGGGAGCTGTTTTTT. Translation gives CSVGTHLSTGELFF.

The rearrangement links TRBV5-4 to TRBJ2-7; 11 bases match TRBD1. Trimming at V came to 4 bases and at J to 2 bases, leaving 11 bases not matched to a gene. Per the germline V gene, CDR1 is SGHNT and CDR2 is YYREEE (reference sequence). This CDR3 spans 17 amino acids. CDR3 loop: CASSPPPGQGVPYEQYF. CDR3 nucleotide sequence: TGTGCCAGCAGCCCCCCCCCGGGACAGGGGGTACCCTACGAGCAGTACTTC.

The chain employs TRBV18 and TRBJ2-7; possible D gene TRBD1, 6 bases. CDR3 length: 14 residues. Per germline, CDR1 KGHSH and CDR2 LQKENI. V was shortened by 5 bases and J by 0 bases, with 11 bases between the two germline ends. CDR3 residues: CASSFDRNSYEQYF. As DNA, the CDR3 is TGTGCCAGCTCATTTGACAGGAACTCCTACGAGCAGTACTTC.

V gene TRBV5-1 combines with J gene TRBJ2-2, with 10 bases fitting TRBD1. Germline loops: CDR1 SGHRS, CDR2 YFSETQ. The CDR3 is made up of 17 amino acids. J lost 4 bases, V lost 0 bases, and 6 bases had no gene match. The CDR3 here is CASSLGPGQGSTGELFF. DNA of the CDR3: TGCGCCAGCAGCTTGGGTCCGGGACAGGGGTCCACCGGGGAGCTGTTTTTT.

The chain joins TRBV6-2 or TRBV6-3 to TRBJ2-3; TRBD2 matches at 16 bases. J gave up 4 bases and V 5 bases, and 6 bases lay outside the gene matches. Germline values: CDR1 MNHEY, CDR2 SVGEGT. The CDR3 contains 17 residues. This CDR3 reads CASSLQGLAGGPDTQYF. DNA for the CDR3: TGTGCCAGCAGTCTCCAGGGACTAGCGGGGGGGCCAGATACGCAGTATTTT.

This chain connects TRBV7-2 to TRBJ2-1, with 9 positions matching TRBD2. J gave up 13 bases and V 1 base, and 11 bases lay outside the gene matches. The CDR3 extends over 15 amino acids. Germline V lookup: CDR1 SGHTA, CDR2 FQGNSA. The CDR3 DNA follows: TGTGCCAGCAGCTTAGTAGGGGTTAGCGGGGGCAGACAGTTCTTC. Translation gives CASSLVGVSGGRQFF.

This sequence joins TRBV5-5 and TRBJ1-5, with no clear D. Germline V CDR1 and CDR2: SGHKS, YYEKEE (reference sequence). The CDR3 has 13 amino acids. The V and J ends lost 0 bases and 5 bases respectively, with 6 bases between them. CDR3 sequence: CASSLASDQPQHF. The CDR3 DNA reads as TGTGCCAGCAGCTTGGCCTCGGATCAGCCCCAGCATTTT.

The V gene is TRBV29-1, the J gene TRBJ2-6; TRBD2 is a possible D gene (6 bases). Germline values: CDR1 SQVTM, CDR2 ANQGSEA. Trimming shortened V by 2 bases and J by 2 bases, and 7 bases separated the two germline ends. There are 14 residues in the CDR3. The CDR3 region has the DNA TGCAGCGTTGAACGGGGGACTGGGGCCAACGTCCTGACTTTC. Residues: CSVERGTGANVLTF.

The CDR3: CASRVRGKDYGYTF. The CDR3 nucleotides read TGCGCCAGCAGGGTACGGGGAAAGGACTATGGCTACACCTTC. This sequence joins TRBV10-1 and TRBJ1-2; the D is unclear. CDR3 length equals 14 residues. Germline assignment: CDR1 WNHNN and CDR2 SYGVQD (reference sequence). Trimming pared 6 bases from V and 3 bases from J, leaving 14 bases between.

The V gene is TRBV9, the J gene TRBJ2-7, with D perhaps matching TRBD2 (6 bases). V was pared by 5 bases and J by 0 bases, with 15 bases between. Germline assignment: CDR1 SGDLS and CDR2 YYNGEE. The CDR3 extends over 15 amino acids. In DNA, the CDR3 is TGTGCCAGCAGACATAACCGGGGGTTCTCCTACGAGCAGTACTTC. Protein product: CASRHNRGFSYEQYF.

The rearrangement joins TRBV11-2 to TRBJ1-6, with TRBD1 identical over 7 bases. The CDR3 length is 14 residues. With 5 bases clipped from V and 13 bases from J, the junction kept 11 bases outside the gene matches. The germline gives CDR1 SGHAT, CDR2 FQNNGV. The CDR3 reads CASSPGQHQMPLHF. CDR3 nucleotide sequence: TGTGCCAGCAGCCCGGGACAGCACCAAATGCCCCTCCACTTT.

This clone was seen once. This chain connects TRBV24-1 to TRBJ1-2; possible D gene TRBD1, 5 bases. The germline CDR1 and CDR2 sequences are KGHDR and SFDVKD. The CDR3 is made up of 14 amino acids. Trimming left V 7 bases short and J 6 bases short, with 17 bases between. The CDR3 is CATRGIRERDGYTF. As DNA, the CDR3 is TGTGCCACCAGGGGGATCAGGGAACGAGATGGCTACACCTTC.

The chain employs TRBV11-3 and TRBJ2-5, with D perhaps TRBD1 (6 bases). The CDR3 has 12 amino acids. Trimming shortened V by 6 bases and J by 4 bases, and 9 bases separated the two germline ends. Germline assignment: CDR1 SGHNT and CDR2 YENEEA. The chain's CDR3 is CASRQGGETQYF. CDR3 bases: TGTGCCAGCAGACAGGGTGGAGAGACCCAGTACTTC.

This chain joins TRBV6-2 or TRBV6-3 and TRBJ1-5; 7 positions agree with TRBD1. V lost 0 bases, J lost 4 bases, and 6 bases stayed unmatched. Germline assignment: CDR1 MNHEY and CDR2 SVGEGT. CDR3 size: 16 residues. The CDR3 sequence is CASSYSNRGLNQPQHF. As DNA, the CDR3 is TGTGCCAGCAGTTACTCGAACAGGGGCCTGAATCAGCCCCAGCATTTT.

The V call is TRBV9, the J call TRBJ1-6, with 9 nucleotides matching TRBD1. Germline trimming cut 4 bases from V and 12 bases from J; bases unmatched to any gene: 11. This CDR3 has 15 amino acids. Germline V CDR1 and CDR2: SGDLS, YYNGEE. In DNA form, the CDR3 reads TGTGCCAGCAGCCCCGGGACAGGGACCAGGGGACCCCTCCACTTT. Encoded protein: CASSPGTGTRGPLHF.

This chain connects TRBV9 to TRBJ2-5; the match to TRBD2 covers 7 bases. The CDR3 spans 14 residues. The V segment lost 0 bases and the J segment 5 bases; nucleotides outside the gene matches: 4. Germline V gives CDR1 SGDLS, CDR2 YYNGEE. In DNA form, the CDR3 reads TGTGCCAGCAGCGTAGGGGCCGGGGGGGAGACCCAGTACTTC. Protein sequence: CASSVGAGGETQYF.